The entry below describes one T cell receptor beta chain. Antigen specificity is unknown. Data came from immunoSEQ multiplex PCR; TCRdb stores just in-frame clones and leaves some out. The table lists about 470,000 clones, about 90% of them singletons, with about 4.1% in the top ten. The sample is drawn from a study of Ad26.COV2.S vaccination and SARS-CoV-2 variants. In the study overall: The vaccine Ad26.COV2.S was put into the muscle once, or twice with 56 days between. Broader study findings: People given the vaccine had a wider spike-specific TCR breadth than placebo recipients did.

Regarding treatment: some 20 received Ad26.COV2.S at low or high dose, single or two shots; roughly five received placebo; per-sample allocation not given. Repertoires come from day 63 after the first vaccine or placebo injection. Donor was an adult aged 18-55 years in Boston. The CDR3 totals 14 residues. The germline CDR1 and CDR2 sequences are LGHNA and YNFKEQ. V was trimmed by 2 bases and J by 3 bases, leaving 11 bases between them. The chain joins TRBV4-2 to TRBJ2-7; maybe TRBD1 (5 bases). The TCR was taken from a person aged 18 to 65 who received the Ad26.COV2.S COVID-19 vaccine or a placebo. Material: peripheral blood, obtained in a trial of Ad26.COV2.S vaccine versus placebo. CDR3 residues: CASSQNRLDYEQYF. The CDR3 nucleotides are TGTGCCAGCAGCCAAAACAGGCTTGACTACGAGCAGTACTTC.